The 28 T cell receptor beta chains given below trace back to one sample, sequenced in a study of T cell responses to AZD1222 COVID-19 vaccine. Sequenced by immunoSEQ multiplex PCR; TCRdb stores in-frame clones only, minus some. The sample yields about 120,000 clones, almost 90% seen once. The sequences come from peripheral blood, collected on day 0 of AZD1222 vaccination. The receptor set was obtained from an adult in good health.

V gene TRBV19 combines with J gene TRBJ1-5, with D uncertain. Per germline, CDR1 LNHDA and CDR2 SQIVND (reference sequence). Trimming shortened V by 5 bases and J by 1 base, and 18 bases separated the two germline ends. The length of the CDR3 is 17 residues. The CDR3 nucleotides are TGTGCCAGTAGTCTCGGAAAGGTAGTGTTAAGCAATCAGCCCCAGCATTTT. Protein sequence: CASSLGKVVLSNQPQHF. The whole variable domain, remainder taken from reference TRBV19 and TRBJ1-5, is DGGITQSPKYLFRKEGQNVTLSCEQNLNHDAMYWYRQDPGQGLRLIYYSQIVNDFQKGDIAEGYSVSREKKESFPLTVTSAQKNPTAFYLCASSLGKVVLSNQPQHFGDGTRLSIL.

This clone was observed a few times. The chain couples TRBV4-2 to TRBJ1-3; 7 bases are shared with TRBD1. The CDR3 is 16 residues long. Losses at the gene ends were 4 bases for V and 0 bases for J; bases not matched to a gene: 6. Per germline, CDR1 LGHNA and CDR2 YNFKEQ. CDR3 bases: TGTGCCAGCAGCCTAGAGGGGGACAGCTCTGGAAACACCATATATTTT. This gives the protein CASSLEGDSSGNTIYF.

This rearrangement joins TRBV5-1 to TRBJ2-2, with D tentatively TRBD2 (7 bases). This CDR3 has 18 residues. The V end was cut by 2 bases, the J end by 6 bases, with 23 bases between. In germline, CDR1 is SGHRS, CDR2 YFSETQ. CDR3 in amino acids: CASSLRGRGRLSAGELFF. The CDR3 region has the DNA TGCGCCAGCAGCTTAAGAGGGCGGGGGCGCTTAAGCGCCGGGGAGCTGTTTTTT.

The chain couples TRBV18 to TRBJ1-2; 12 bases line up with TRBD1. Germline values: CDR1 KGHSH, CDR2 LQKENI. This CDR3 comprises 15 residues. V lost 5 bases, J lost 8 bases, and 9 bases stayed unmatched. DNA of the CDR3: TGTGCCAGCTCAGAACTGGGACAGGGGGCTGTAGGCTACACCTTC. Its translation is CASSELGQGAVGYTF.

The V call is TRBV2, the J call TRBJ2-7; 8 positions agree with TRBD1. V dropped 4 bases and J dropped 5; count of bases not matched to a gene: 4. The length of the CDR3 is 13 residues. The germline V gene encodes CDR1 SNHLY and CDR2 FYNNEI. The DNA for the CDR3 is TGTGCCAGCAGTGTGGACAGGGACGACGAGCAGTACTTC. This encodes CASSVDRDDEQYF.

In this sample, this clone turned up once. This chain uses TRBV11-1 with TRBJ1-1; weak D call: TRBD1 (5 bases). This CDR3 spans 14 amino acids. V was shortened by 7 bases and J by 5 bases, with 17 bases between the two germline ends. CDR1 is SGHAT, CDR2 FQDESV, per germline (reference sequence). The CDR3 spells CASTLRTEGTEAFF. The CDR3 coding sequence is TGTGCCAGCACCCTGAGGACCGAGGGGACTGAAGCTTTCTTT.

CDR3 DNA sequence: TGTGCCACCAGCAGAGATGACGGACAGGGATTGAACACTGAAGCTTTCTTT. This codes for CATSRDDGQGLNTEAFF. V usage is TRBV15 and J usage is TRBJ1-1; 8 nucleotides align to TRBD1. Trimming at V came to 0 bases and at J to 0 bases, leaving 6 bases not matched to a gene. The CDR3 runs 17 residues. CDR1 LNHNV and CDR2 YYDKDF come from the germline V gene (reference sequence).

The genes are TRBV6-5 and TRBJ2-7; D might be TRBD1 (6 bases). The CDR3 contains 15 residues. Germline assignment: CDR1 MNHEY and CDR2 SVGAGI. V was trimmed by 6 bases and J by 2 bases, leaving 17 bases between them. This CDR3 reads CASRVVQGSAYEQYF. CDR3 in DNA: TGTGCCAGCAGAGTAGTTCAGGGGTCGGCCTACGAGCAGTACTTC.

This chain joins TRBV7-9 and TRBJ1-1, with a possible D match to TRBD1 (5 bases). Trimming pared 4 bases from V and 6 bases from J, leaving 12 bases between. This CDR3 has 13 residues. Germline V CDR1 and CDR2: SEHNR, FQNEAQ (reference sequence). The CDR3 spells CASSSGLSAEAFF. As DNA, the CDR3 is TGTGCCAGCAGCTCAGGGCTGTCTGCTGAAGCTTTCTTT.

A single count supports this clone. J is TRBJ2-7 and V is TRBV6-5, with a possible D match to TRBD1 (5 bases). The CDR3 length is 15 residues. CDR1 is MNHEY, CDR2 SVGAGI, per germline. Between the trimmed V and J ends, which lost 0 bases and 0 bases, there was a span of 9 bases. The DNA of the CDR3 is TGTGCCAGCAGTTACTCGGACAAGAGCTCCTACGAGCAGTACTTC. It encodes CASSYSDKSSYEQYF.

The gene calls are TRBV6-2 or TRBV6-3 and TRBJ1-1; D not resolved. Trimming shortened V by 6 bases and J by 5 bases, and 22 bases separated the two germline ends. The CDR3 length is 16 residues. CDR1 is MNHEY and CDR2 is SVGEGT in the germline V gene. CDR3 in amino acids: CASSSIWESPGTEAFF. CDR3 sequence (DNA): TGTGCCAGCAGCTCGATATGGGAAAGCCCGGGGACTGAAGCTTTCTTT.

V gene TRBV4-1 combines with J gene TRBJ1-2; possible D gene TRBD1, 5 bases. Germline V gene data show CDR1 as MGHRA and CDR2 as YSYEKL. CDR3 size: 15 residues. V lost 2 bases and J lost 0, with 10 bases in between. This CDR3 reads CASSQPGATNYGYTF. Written as DNA, the CDR3 is TGCGCCAGCAGCCAACCCGGGGCAACTAACTATGGCTACACCTTC.

Here the CDR3 DNA reads TGTGCCAGCGAACAGGGGCGACAAGAGACCCAGTACTTC. Translated: CASEQGRQETQYF. The rearrangement uses TRBV25-1 and TRBJ2-5; TRBD1 matches 7 bases. CDR3 length: 13 residues. Germline V gene lookup returns CDR1 MGHDK and CDR2 SYGVNS. With V trimmed by 8 bases and J by 2 bases, 5 bases remained unmatched.

This clone was seen a single time. V gene TRBV5-4 combines with J gene TRBJ2-5; D is uncertain. CDR1 and CDR2 from the germline V gene are SGHNT and YYREEE (reference sequence). V lost 0 bases to trimming and J lost 2 bases, with 8 bases between them. This CDR3 has 14 amino acids. The CDR3 is CASSLVDGQETQYF. The CDR3 DNA is TGTGCCAGCAGCTTGGTGGACGGACAAGAGACCCAGTACTTC. The variable domain in full, with the rest retrieved from reference TRBV5-4 and TRBJ2-5, is ETGVTQSPTHLIKTRGQQVTLRCSSQSGHNTVSWYQQALGQGPQFIFQYYREEENGRGNFPPRFSGLQFPNYSSELNVNALELDDSALYLCASSLVDGQETQYFGPGTRLLVL.

The chain links TRBV12-3 or TRBV12-4 to TRBJ2-7, with D tentatively TRBD1 (5 bases). The CDR3 consists of 12 residues. Between the trimmed V and J ends, which lost 5 bases and 4 bases, there was a span of 9 bases. In DNA, the CDR3 is TGTGCCAGCAGTCCCACAGGTTACGAGCAGTACTTC. Its translation: CASSPTGYEQYF.

This sequence joins TRBV7-9 and TRBJ2-1; D uncertain. The V gene lost 1 base and the J gene lost 0 bases, with 10 bases spanning the gap. This CDR3 has 16 amino acids. Germline-derived CDR1 and CDR2 are SEHNR and FQNEAQ (reference sequence). The DNA of the CDR3 is TGTGCCAGCAGCTTAGAGAGCAGAAGCTCCTACAATGAGCAGTTCTTC. Protein product: CASSLESRSSYNEQFF.

The chain carries TRBV7-2 and TRBJ2-1, with 9 positions matching TRBD1. The CDR3 totals 19 residues. CDR1 is SGHTA and CDR2 is FQGNSA in the germline V gene. V was clipped by 5 bases and J by 1 base; unmatched bases: 15. For the CDR3, the DNA is TGTGCCAGCAGCGTCCGGACAGGGGACGTACCAGGGTCCTACAATGAGCAGTTCTTC. Amino acids: CASSVRTGDVPGSYNEQFF. The full variable domain, its missing parts supplied by reference TRBV7-2 and TRBJ2-1, is GAGVSQSPSNKVTEKGKDVELRCDPISGHTALYWYRQSLGQGLEFLIYFQGNSAPDKSGLPSDRFSAERTGGSVSTLTIQRTQQEDSAVYLCASSVRTGDVPGSYNEQFFGPGTRLTVL.

V is TRBV7-3 and J is TRBJ1-2; a weak D match, TRBD1 (5 bases). CDR1 and CDR2 (germline): SGHTA, FQGTGA. This CDR3 has 14 residues. Trimming removed 5 bases at V and 0 bases at J, with 10 bases between. The DNA of the CDR3 is TGTGCCAGCAGCCCCGCAGGGTCTAACTATGGCTACACCTTC. It encodes CASSPAGSNYGYTF.

In this sample, this clone turned up a few times. The chain employs TRBV5-1 and TRBJ2-7; a possible D gene is TRBD2 (6 bases). Germline V gene data show CDR1 as SGHRS and CDR2 as YFSETQ. This CDR3 comprises 14 residues. V dropped 4 bases and J dropped 2 bases, with 13 bases sitting between them. In DNA form, the CDR3 reads TGCGCCAGCAGCACAGTTAGCGGACCCTACGAGCAGTACTTC. Amino acids: CASSTVSGPYEQYF.

The CDR3 DNA reads as TGTGCTAGTGGTTTCTTGACAGGGCAGATCTACGAGCAGTACTTC. Its translation: CASGFLTGQIYEQYF. This chain joins TRBV12-5 and TRBJ2-7; 7 positions agree with TRBD1. This CDR3 comprises 15 residues. Germline CDR1 LGHNT, CDR2 FRNRAP. J gave up 3 bases and V 3 bases, and 8 bases lay outside the gene matches.

V is TRBV28 and J is TRBJ2-2, with a weak D call TRBD2 (7 bases). Germline assignment: CDR1 MDHEN and CDR2 SYDVKM. Trimming removed 3 bases at V and 3 bases at J, with 11 bases between. The length of the CDR3 is 15 residues. CDR3 DNA sequence: TGTGCCAGCAGTTTGGGGGGGCGGTACACCGGGGAGCTGTTTTTT. Translated, it gives CASSLGGRYTGELFF.

The chain uses TRBV28 and TRBJ1-3, with no clear D. Germline CDR1 and CDR2: MDHEN and SYDVKM. The CDR3 is made up of 14 amino acids. Trimming took off 4 bases at V and 0 bases at J, with 7 bases between the two ends. The CDR3 protein is CASSYVHSGNTIYF. In nucleotides, the CDR3 is TGTGCCAGCAGTTATGTCCACTCTGGAAACACCATATATTTT.

The V gene is TRBV4-3, the J gene TRBJ1-3, with D perhaps matching TRBD1 (5 bases). This CDR3 has 17 amino acids. V was trimmed by 4 bases and J by 2 bases, leaving 18 bases between them. Germline values: CDR1 LGHNA, CDR2 YSLEER. The CDR3 here is CASSLAVTGGAGNTIYF. The CDR3, as DNA: TGCGCCAGCAGCCTCGCCGTGACCGGGGGTGCTGGAAACACCATATATTTT.

The chain recombines TRBV7-7 with TRBJ1-5; 7 bases agree with TRBD1. Germline loops: CDR1 SSHAT, CDR2 FNYEAQ (reference sequence). This CDR3 is 19 amino acids long. V dropped 5 bases and J dropped 6; count of bases not matched to a gene: 22. Here the CDR3 reads CASSRLDRTSFSSRQPQHF. CDR3 in DNA: TGTGCCAGCAGCAGATTGGACAGGACTTCTTTCTCATCCCGTCAGCCCCAGCATTTT.

This clone appeared once. V and J are TRBV19 and TRBJ2-1; D may correspond to TRBD1 or TRBD2 (5 bases each). The CDR3 covers 16 residues. Trimming pared 7 bases from V and 5 bases from J, leaving 21 bases between. The germline gives CDR1 LNHDA, CDR2 SQIVND (reference sequence). CDR3 region: CASTPRGPVGDNEQFF. The CDR3 DNA follows: TGTGCCAGTACTCCTAGGGGCCCCGTCGGGGACAATGAGCAGTTCTTC. The entire variable domain, with the rest obtained from reference TRBV19 and TRBJ2-1, is as follows: DGGITQSPKYLFRKEGQNVTLSCEQNLNHDAMYWYRQDPGQGLRLIYYSQIVNDFQKGDIAEGYSVSREKKESFPLTVTSAQKNPTAFYLCASTPRGPVGDNEQFFGPGTRLTVL.

This chain joins TRBV30 and TRBJ1-1; D ambiguous. Germline lookup yields CDR1 GTSNPN and CDR2 SVGIG (reference sequence). Trimming shortened V by 1 base and J by 5 bases, and 14 bases separated the two germline ends. This CDR3 has 14 residues. CDR3 region: CAWSAYLGRTEAFF. The CDR3 DNA reads TGTGCCTGGAGTGCCTATCTAGGGAGGACTGAAGCTTTCTTT.

For the CDR3, the DNA is TGTGCCATCAGTGAGTCCGATATTCAGGTCCCGAACACTGAAGCTTTCTTT. Translation gives CAISESDIQVPNTEAFF. This sequence joins TRBV10-3 and TRBJ1-1; unclear D gene. CDR3 length equals 17 residues. The V gene lost 0 bases and the J gene lost 1 base, with 15 bases spanning the gap. Looked up from germline, CDR1 is ENHRY and CDR2 is SYGVKD.

The rearrangement links TRBV10-3 to TRBJ1-1; TRBD1 aligns across 7 bases. Germline trimming cut 6 bases from V and 0 bases from J; bases unmatched to any gene: 7. This CDR3 is 15 amino acids long. CDR1 ENHRY and CDR2 SYGVKD come from the germline V gene. The CDR3 DNA reads TGTGCCATCAGCCCAACGGGACAGATGAACACTGAAGCTTTCTTT. This gives the protein CAISPTGQMNTEAFF.